A selection of T cell receptor beta chains follows, all from one sample in a study of beta chain features in type 1 diabetes. Sequenced by immunoSEQ multiplex PCR; TCRdb stores in-frame clones only, minus some. Found here are about 230,000 clones, roughly 17% of them singletons; the top ten hold approximately 0.081%. Specimen: naive CD4+ T cells from blood. These receptors were collected from a man aged 25-45 years with type 1 diabetes. CDR3s include the opening cysteine and the closing phenylalanine or tryptophan. A D gene is named only where the DNA matches it firmly. The listing skips clone size in some rows; elsewhere it reads once, few, many or a size class.

TRBJ2-5,-,14,TRBV18,-,TGTGCCAGCTCACCACGCCAGGGCGAAGAGACCCAGTACTTC,CASSPRQGEETQYF
TRBJ2-5,-,8,TRBV19,-,TGTGCCAGTAGTATTCAGTACTTC,CASSIQYF
TRBJ1-1,-,15,TRBV9,-,TGTGCCAGCACCCCTGGGGGGACGGGGAACACTGAAGCTTTCTTT,CASTPGGTGNTEAFF
TRBJ2-3,-,13,TRBV29-1,-,TGCAGCGTCGACGGGCCCAGCACAGATACGCAGTATTTT,CSVDGPSTDTQYF
TRBJ2-1,TRBD2,15,TRBV28,few,TGTGCCAGCAGTCCGAGCGGGAGGTCCTACAATGAGCAGTTCTTC,CASSPSGRSYNEQFF
TRBJ1-2,-,11,TRBV7-9,few,TGTGCCAGCAGCTTAGAGTGGGGCTACACCTTC,CASSLEWGYTF
TRBJ2-7,TRBD1,11,TRBV25-1,-,TGTGCCAGCGGGGGACAGATCGGGCAGTACTTC,CASGGQIGQYF
TRBJ2-7,TRBD1,16,TRBV4-2,-,TGTGCCAGCAGCCAAGGAAGGGGGACAGGGTCCCTCGAGCAGTACTTC,CASSQGRGTGSLEQYF
TRBJ2-1,-,11,TRBV20-1,-,TGCAGTGCTAGAGATCGAGGCGTGCAGTTCTTC,CSARDRGVQFF
TRBJ2-7,-,13,TRBV9,-,TGTGCCAGCAGCGTAGGGGGAATCCACGAGCAGTACTTC,CASSVGGIHEQYF
TRBJ2-4,-,13,TRBV4-3,-,TGCGCCAGCAGCCTTGCGAGAGGTAACATTCAGTACTTC,CASSLARGNIQYF
TRBJ2-1,TRBD2,15,TRBV29-1,few,TGCAGCGTTCGAGAATTAGCGGGAGGTTACAATGAGCAGTTCTTC,CSVRELAGGYNEQFF
TRBJ2-5,-,14,TRBV10-3,few,TGTGCCATCAGTGAGGGGAAGAGGCGGGAGACCCAGTACTTC,CAISEGKRRETQYF
TRBJ2-3,-,13,TRBV29-1,-,TGCAGCGTCGCCCGTGGGCGGGGAGATACGCAGTATTTT,CSVARGRGDTQYF
TRBJ2-1,-,10,TRBV20-1,few,TGCAGTGCTAGAGGGCAGAGGCAGTTCTTC,CSARGQRQFF
TRBJ1-5,-,12,TRBV7-2,-,TGTGCCAGCAGCTCAGAGTATCAGCCCCAGCATTTT,CASSSEYQPQHF
TRBJ2-3,TRBD1,16,TRBV9,few,TGTGCCAGCAGTATGCCCCGGGACAGGGGGCGAGATACGCAGTATTTT,CASSMPRDRGRDTQYF
TRBJ2-1,-,11,TRBV15,few,TGTGCCACCAGCCGGAGGGATGAGCAGTTCTTC,CATSRRDEQFF
TRBJ2-7,TRBD1,14,TRBV7-2,few,TGTGCCAGCAGCGGGAACAGGGGCCCCTACGAGCAGTACTTC,CASSGNRGPYEQYF
TRBJ1-4,-,13,TRBV4-1,-,TGCGCCAGCAGCTCCGTGTTGAGTGAAAAACTGTTTTTT,CASSSVLSEKLFF
TRBJ2-1,-,14,TRBV4-3,few,TGCGCCAGCAGCCAAGACAGGGCTAGCAATGAGCAGTTCTTC,CASSQDRASNEQFF
TRBJ1-5,TRBD1,12,TRBV29-1,few,TGCAGCGTGGTGCAGGGGGACCAGCCCCAGCATTTT,CSVVQGDQPQHF
TRBJ2-7,-,15,TRBV6-1,-,TGTGCCAGCAGTAACTTAGGGACTGGCTCCTACGAGCAGTACTTC,CASSNLGTGSYEQYF
TRBJ2-5,-,12,TRBV7-2,-,TGTGCCAGCAGCTCCTATGGGGAGACCCAGTACTTC,CASSSYGETQYF
TRBJ2-5,TRBD1,16,TRBV9,-,TGTGCCAGCAGCGTAGATCAGGGGGCATTCCAAGAGACCCAGTACTTC,CASSVDQGAFQETQYF
TRBJ1-4,TRBD1,11,TRBV30,few,TGTGCCTCCAGGGGGGCCGAAAAACTGTTTTTT,CASRGAEKLFF
TRBJ2-7,-,14,TRBV7-9,-,TGTGCCAGCAGCTTGCCCGTGGACAGTGGCGAGCAGTACTTC,CASSLPVDSGEQYF
TRBJ2-5,-,11,TRBV28,few,TGTGCCAGCAGCCCACGGGGGACCCAGTACTTC,CASSPRGTQYF
TRBJ2-3,-,13,TRBV7-2,-,TGTGCCAGCAGCGTCATGGCCACAGATACGCAGTATTTT,CASSVMATDTQYF
TRBJ2-3,-,14,TRBV18,few,TGTGCCAGCTCCAAAGGACCAGGCACAGATACGCAGTATTTT,CASSKGPGTDTQYF
TRBJ1-5,-,11,TRBV30,few,TGTGCCTGGAGGGACCTCGGACCCCAGCATTTT,CAWRDLGPQHF
TRBJ2-3,-,17,TRBV4-1,-,TGCGCCAGCAGCCAAGAGGAGACTGGGCCGATAACAGATACGCAGTATTTT,CASSQEETGPITDTQYF
TRBJ2-7,-,14,TRBV7-9,-,TGTGCCAGCAGCGCTTTGGGGCCTACCTACGAGCAGTACTTC,CASSALGPTYEQYF
TRBJ1-4,-,14,TRBV30,few,TGTGCCTGGGAGTCGGGACGGCGTAATGAAAAACTGTTTTTT,CAWESGRRNEKLFF
TRBJ2-3,-,14,TRBV29-1,-,TGCAGCGTTATGGGGACAACCGCGACAGATACGCAGTATTTT,CSVMGTTATDTQYF
TRBJ1-4,-,13,TRBV7-9,few,TGTGCCAGCAGCCCAGGGGAGAATGAAAAACTGTTTTTT,CASSPGENEKLFF
TRBJ2-5,TRBD1,14,TRBV27,-,TGTGCCAGCAGTCAGGGGACAGCCCAAGAGACCCAGTACTTC,CASSQGTAQETQYF
TRBJ2-7,-,13,TRBV30,few,TGTGCCTGGAGTGGGGCCGGACGGGGAGTGCAGTACTTC,CAWSGAGRGVQYF
TRBJ1-1,TRBD1,14,TRBV9,-,TGTGCCAGTAGCCTCGGGACAGCGAACACTGAAGCTTTCTTT,CASSLGTANTEAFF
TRBJ2-5,-,16,TRBV18,-,TGTGCCAGCTCGCCCCCCGGGCAGGGCTTTGGAGAGACCCAGTACTTC,CASSPPGQGFGETQYF